This record looks at one TCR beta chain sequence and its context. The target antigen is unknown. These data belong to a study of T cell responses to AZD1222 COVID-19 vaccine. Background on the study: Pooling of second doses given at about 4 or about 12 weeks was done.

Germline CDR1 SGDLS, CDR2 YYNGEE. Between the trimmed V and J ends, which lost 3 bases and 4 bases, there was a span of 14 bases. The CDR3 is 14 residues long. Sequencing used immunoSEQ multiplex PCR; TCRdb keeps in-frame clones, though not all of them. The table lists under 130,000 clones, around 80% of them singletons. Findings and limits, study-wide: Within unmutated variant regions lay the reported targets of nearly half of spike-specific TCRs. Possibly, clonal diversity was underestimated; donors were largely white British and included more females.

The starting material was peripheral blood, obtained on day 0 of AZD1222 vaccination. The gene calls are TRBV9 and TRBJ2-7; D possibly corresponds to TRBD1 (6 bases). The source of this sequence is an adult in good health. DNA of the CDR3: TGTGCCAGCAGCGCAGGGGATGGGTCTTACGAGCAGTACTTC. Encoded protein: CASSAGDGSYEQYF.